Following are 3 T cell receptor beta chains from one sample sequenced in a study of CXCR3-negative and CXCR3-positive naive CD8 T cells. TRB cDNA libraries were made by UMI-labeled 5' RACE. Reprocessing the 5' RACE reads, TCRdb reports a single entry for every CDR3 protein and omits DNA. Its table records tens of thousands of distinct CDR3 sequences. The source material was memory CD8+ T cells from blood. All receptors derive from a human donor in good health. Some clones in this sample may be carry-over from other donors' samples.

This chain uses TRBV4-1 with TRBJ1-5; TCRdb proposes TRBD1, but this gene call is untestable without DNA. Germline loops: CDR1 MGHRA, CDR2 YSYEKL. The CDR3 is 17 residues long. The CDR3 loop reads CASSQDPGRLGNQPQHF.

J is TRBJ2-7 and V is TRBV30; the TCRdb call, TRBD1, lacks DNA for checking. The CDR3 totals 13 residues. Per the germline V gene, CDR1 is GTSNPN and CDR2 is SVGIG (reference sequence). CDR3 loop: CAWSQQGIGEQYF.

The chain employs TRBV2 and TRBJ1-2. The germline gives CDR1 SNHLY, CDR2 FYNNEI. This CDR3 has 17 residues. This CDR3 reads CASSEILADNFWDGYTF.